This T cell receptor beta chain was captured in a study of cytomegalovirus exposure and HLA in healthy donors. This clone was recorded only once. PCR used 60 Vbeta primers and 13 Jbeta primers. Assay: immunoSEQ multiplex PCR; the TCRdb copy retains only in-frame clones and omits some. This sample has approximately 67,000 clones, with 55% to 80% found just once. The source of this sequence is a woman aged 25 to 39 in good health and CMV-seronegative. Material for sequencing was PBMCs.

In nucleotides, the CDR3 is TGTGCCAGTAGTATCTACAGATACAATGAGCAGTTCTTC. This encodes CASSIYRYNEQFF. This chain uses TRBV19 with TRBJ2-1, with D hard to call. Germline V gives CDR1 LNHDA, CDR2 SQIVND (reference sequence). This CDR3 comprises 13 residues. Trimming stripped 3 bases from V and 4 bases from J, with 7 bases between.